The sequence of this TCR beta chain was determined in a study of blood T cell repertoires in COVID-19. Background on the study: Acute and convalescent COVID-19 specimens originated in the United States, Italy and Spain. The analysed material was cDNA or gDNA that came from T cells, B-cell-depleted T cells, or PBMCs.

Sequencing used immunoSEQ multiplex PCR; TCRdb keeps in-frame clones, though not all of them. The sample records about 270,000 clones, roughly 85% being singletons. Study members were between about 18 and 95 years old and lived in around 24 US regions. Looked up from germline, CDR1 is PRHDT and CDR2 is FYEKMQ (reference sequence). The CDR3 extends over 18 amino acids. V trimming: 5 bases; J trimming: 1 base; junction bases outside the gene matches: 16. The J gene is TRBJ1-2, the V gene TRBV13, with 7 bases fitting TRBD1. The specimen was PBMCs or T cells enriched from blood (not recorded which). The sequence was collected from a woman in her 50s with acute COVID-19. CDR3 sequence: CASSERQGPVIRNYGYTF. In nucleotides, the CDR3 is TGTGCCAGCAGCGAGCGACAGGGACCGGTGATACGTAACTATGGCTACACCTTC.